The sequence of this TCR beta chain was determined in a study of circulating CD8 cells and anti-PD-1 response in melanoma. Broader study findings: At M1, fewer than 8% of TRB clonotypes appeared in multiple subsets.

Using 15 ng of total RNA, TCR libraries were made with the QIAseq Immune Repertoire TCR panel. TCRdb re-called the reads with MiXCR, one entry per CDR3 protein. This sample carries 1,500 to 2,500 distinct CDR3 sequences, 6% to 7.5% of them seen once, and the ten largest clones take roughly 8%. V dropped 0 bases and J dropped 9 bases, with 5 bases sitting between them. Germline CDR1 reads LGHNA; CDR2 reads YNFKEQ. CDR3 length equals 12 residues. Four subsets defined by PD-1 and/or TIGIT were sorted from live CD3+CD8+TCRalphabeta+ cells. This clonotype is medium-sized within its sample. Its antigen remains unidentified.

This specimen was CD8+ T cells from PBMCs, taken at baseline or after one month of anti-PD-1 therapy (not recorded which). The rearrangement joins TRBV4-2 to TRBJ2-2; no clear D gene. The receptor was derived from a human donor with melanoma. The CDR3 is CASSQDSRELFF. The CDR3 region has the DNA TGTGCCAGCAGCCAAGATTCACGGGAGCTGTTTTTT.